This T cell receptor beta chain was found in a study of control samples from healthy donors and cancer patients. The germline gives CDR1 SNHLY, CDR2 FYNNEI. Trimming left V 5 bases short and J 8 bases short, with 15 bases between. This CDR3 contains 13 residues. In its sample, this clone was seen once. Assay: immunoSEQ multiplex PCR; the TCRdb copy retains only in-frame clones and omits some. Among 85,000 to 100,000 clones listed, more than 80% were seen once. This chain connects TRBV2 to TRBJ1-2; perhaps TRBD1 as D (6 bases). The sample was blood. This clonotype was obtained from a man aged 18 to 30 in good health. The CDR3 region is CASSSGTLGGYTF. The CDR3, as DNA: TGTGCCAGCAGTTCTGGGACACTCGGAGGCTACACCTTC.